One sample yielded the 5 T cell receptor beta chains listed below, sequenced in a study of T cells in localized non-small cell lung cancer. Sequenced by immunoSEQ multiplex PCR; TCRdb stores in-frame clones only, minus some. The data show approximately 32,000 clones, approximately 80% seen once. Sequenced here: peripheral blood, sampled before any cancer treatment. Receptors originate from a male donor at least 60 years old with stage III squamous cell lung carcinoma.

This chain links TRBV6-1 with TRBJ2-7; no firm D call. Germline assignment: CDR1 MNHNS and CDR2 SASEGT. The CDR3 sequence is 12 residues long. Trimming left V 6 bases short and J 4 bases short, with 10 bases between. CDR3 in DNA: TGTGCCAGCAGACTGGATACATACGAGCAGTACTTC. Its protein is CASRLDTYEQYF.

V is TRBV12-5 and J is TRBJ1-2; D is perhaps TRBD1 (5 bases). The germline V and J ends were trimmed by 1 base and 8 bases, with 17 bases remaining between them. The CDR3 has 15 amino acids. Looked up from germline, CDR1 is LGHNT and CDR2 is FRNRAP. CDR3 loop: CASGLAPTVMGGYTF. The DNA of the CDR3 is TGTGCTAGTGGTTTGGCCCCGACAGTGATGGGAGGCTACACCTTC.

The CDR3 spells CASSFGTGENGELFF. The CDR3 DNA is TGCGCCAGCAGCTTCGGGACAGGGGAGAACGGGGAGCTGTTTTTT. The V call is TRBV5-1, the J call TRBJ2-2; 10 positions match TRBD1. With V trimmed by 2 bases and J by 7 bases, 5 bases remained unmatched. The CDR3 has 15 amino acids. Germline lookup yields CDR1 SGHRS and CDR2 YFSETQ.

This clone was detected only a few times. CDR3 in DNA: TGCGCCAGCAGCTTAAGGACAGGGTGGGACAATGAGCAGTTCTTC. It is translated as CASSLRTGWDNEQFF. V and J are TRBV5-1 and TRBJ2-1, with 8 bases aligning to TRBD1. The CDR3 extends over 15 amino acids. Per the germline V gene, CDR1 is SGHRS and CDR2 is YFSETQ. With 2 bases clipped from V and 5 bases from J, the junction kept 6 bases outside the gene matches.

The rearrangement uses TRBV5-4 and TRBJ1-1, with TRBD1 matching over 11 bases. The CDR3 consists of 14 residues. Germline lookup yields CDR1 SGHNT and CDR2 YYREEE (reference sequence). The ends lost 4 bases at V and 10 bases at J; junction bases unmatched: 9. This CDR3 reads CASSQLDRGRGAFF. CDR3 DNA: TGTGCCAGCAGCCAACTGGACAGGGGGCGGGGAGCTTTCTTT.